Sequencing of this TCR beta chain was carried out in a study of blood T cell repertoires in COVID-19. Study-wide background: Spain, Italy and the United States supplied samples that represented acute and convalescent COVID-19. Sources were T cells, B-cell-depleted T cells, or PBMCs; the material itself was cDNA or gDNA.

Original processing notes: Quantification of nucleated cells was approximated via reference gene primer amplification. TCRdb's copy holds only in-frame clones and misses some; the assay was immunoSEQ multiplex PCR. The DNA gave D and trimming, while V, J and clone size come from that table. Of 450,000 or so clones in the sample, about 90% were seen once. This clone was recorded only once. Germline V lookup: CDR1 SNHLY, CDR2 FYNNEI. V lost 8 bases and J lost 6; bases outside the gene matches: 0. The CDR3 loop spans 11 amino acids. The sequence was collected from a man between 18 and 35 years old with COVID-19, enrolled during active disease. Sequenced material: peripheral blood. The rearrangement links TRBV2 to TRBJ1-5; 8 bases map to TRBD1. CDR3 protein: CASDRGQPQHF. The CDR3, as DNA: TGTGCCAGCGACAGGGGTCAGCCCCAGCATTTT.